The entry below gives a single T cell receptor beta chain sequence along with its context. Its antigen is unknown. This entry comes from a study of T cell repertoires in cytomegalovirus infection. Study-level background: Matching HLA type and CMV infection were both indicated by public TCR beta signatures.

Study results and limitations: Based on cumulative public TCR beta family frequency, carriers of CMV plus the relevant HLA were identified.

V was cut by 5 bases and J by 9 bases, with 17 bases left in between. The CDR3 sequence is 14 residues long. Germline CDR1 and CDR2: LNHDA and SQIVND (reference sequence). TCRdb re-called the reads with MiXCR, one entry per CDR3 protein. The sample holds around 100,000 distinct CDR3 sequences, over 9.5% seen once. This TCR was sampled from a human donor in good health (CMV status not recorded). Some clones in this sample may be carry-over from other donors' samples. Material for sequencing was PBMCs, sequenced either directly or after in vitro stimulation (not recorded which). V is TRBV19 and J is TRBJ2-1; perhaps TRBD2 as D (6 bases). CDR3 DNA sequence: TGTGCCAGTAGTCAAAGGCAGGGAGGTGGTGAGCAGTTCTTC. It encodes CASSQRQGGGEQFF.